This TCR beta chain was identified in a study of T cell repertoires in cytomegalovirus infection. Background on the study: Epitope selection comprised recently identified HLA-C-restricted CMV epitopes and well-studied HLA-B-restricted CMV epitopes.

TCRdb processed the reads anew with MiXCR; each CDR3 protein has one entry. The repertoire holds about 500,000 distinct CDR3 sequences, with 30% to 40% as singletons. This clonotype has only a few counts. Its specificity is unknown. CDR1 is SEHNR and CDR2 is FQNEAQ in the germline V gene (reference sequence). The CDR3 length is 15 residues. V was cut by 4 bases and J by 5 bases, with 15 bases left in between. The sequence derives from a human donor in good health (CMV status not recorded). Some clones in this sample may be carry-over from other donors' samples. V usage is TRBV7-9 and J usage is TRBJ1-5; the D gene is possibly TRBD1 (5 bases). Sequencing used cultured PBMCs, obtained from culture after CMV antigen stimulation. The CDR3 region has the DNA TGTGCCAGCAGCTCAGCCGGGACGAATTATCAGCCCCAGCATTTT. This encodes CASSSAGTNYQPQHF. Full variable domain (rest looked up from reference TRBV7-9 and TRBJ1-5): DTGVSQNPRHKITKRGQNVTFRCDPISEHNRLYWYRQTLGQGPEFLTYFQNEAQLEKSRLLSDRFSAERPKGSFSTLEIQRTEQGDSAMYLCASSSAGTNYQPQHFGDGTRLSIL.